This T cell receptor beta chain stems from a study of T cell responses to AZD1222 COVID-19 vaccine. Regarding this clone: Its antigen remains unknown.

This CDR3 is built from 12 residues. In germline, CDR1 is SGHRS, CDR2 YFSETQ. Trimming took off 3 bases at V and 3 bases at J, with 7 bases between the two ends. Data came from immunoSEQ multiplex PCR; TCRdb stores just in-frame clones and leaves some out. The sample lists about 120,000 clones; 87% were seen once. Study-wide points: An increase in Spike-specific TCR breadth and depth was observed after two AZD1222 doses. Vaccine-associated CD4 TCRs ranged over spike, dominating at 160-218 and 743-854.

The receptor's source is an adult who received the AZD1222 COVID-19 vaccine. The starting material was peripheral blood, obtained 28 days after the second AZD1222 dose. The V gene is TRBV5-1, the J gene TRBJ2-7, with no clear D. This chain's CDR3 is CASSYQGYEQYF. Here the CDR3 DNA reads TGCGCCAGCAGCTACCAAGGCTACGAGCAGTACTTC.